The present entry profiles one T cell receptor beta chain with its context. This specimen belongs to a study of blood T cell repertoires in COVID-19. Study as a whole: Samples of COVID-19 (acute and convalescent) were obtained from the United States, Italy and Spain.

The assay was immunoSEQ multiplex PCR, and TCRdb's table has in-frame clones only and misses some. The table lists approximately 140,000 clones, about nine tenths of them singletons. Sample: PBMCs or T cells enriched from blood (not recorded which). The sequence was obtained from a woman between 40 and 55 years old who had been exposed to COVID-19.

CDR3 protein: CASSFSAASVYNEQFF. The CDR3, as DNA: TGTGCCAGCAGCTTTTCGGCAGCGAGTGTCTACAATGAGCAGTTCTTC. This chain connects TRBV11-2 to TRBJ2-1; D is undetermined. V dropped 3 bases and J dropped 3 bases, with 15 bases sitting between them. Per germline, CDR1 SGHAT and CDR2 FQNNGV. The CDR3 is 16 residues long.